The 16 T cell receptor beta chains given below trace back to one sample, sequenced in a study of blood T cell repertoires in COVID-19. Measured with immunoSEQ multiplex PCR; TCRdb has only the in-frame clones, and not every one. The data hold fewer than 250,000 clones, with more than 75% observed a single time. Source material: peripheral blood. These TCRs come from a man aged 35 to 55 with acute or convalescent COVID-19.

This clone appeared a few times. The chain has TRBV7-2 and TRBJ2-7; 8 nucleotides match TRBD1. The CDR3 runs to 15 residues. From germline, CDR1 is SGHTA and CDR2 FQGNSA. Trimming cost V 7 bases and J 4 bases; bases outside gene matches: 12. The CDR3 is CASNRRAGGTYEQYF. CDR3 in DNA: TGTGCCAGCAATCGAAGGGCAGGGGGCACGTACGAGCAGTACTTC.

The chain joins TRBV5-1 to TRBJ2-2; 8 positions match TRBD2. Germline CDR1 SGHRS, CDR2 YFSETQ. The CDR3 totals 18 residues. The junction had 12 bases not matched to a gene; V was cut back by 0 bases and J by 5 bases. The CDR3 nucleotides read TGCGCCAGCAGCTTGGACGCGGGGGGTTTTTCGAGGACCGGGGAGCTGTTTTTT. As protein: CASSLDAGGFSRTGELFF. Supplemented by reference TRBV5-1 and TRBJ2-2, the full variable domain reads KAGVTQTPRYLIKTRGQQVTLSCSPISGHRSVSWYQQTPGQGLQFLFEYFSETQRNKGNFPGRFSGRQFSNSRSEMNVSTLELGDSALYLCASSLDAGGFSRTGELFFGEGSRLTVL.

This chain connects TRBV9 to TRBJ1-3; no firm D call. The V end lost 0 bases, the J end lost 0 bases, and 7 bases lay between the germline ends. Per the germline V gene, CDR1 is SGDLS and CDR2 is YYNGEE. This CDR3 has 15 amino acids. The CDR3 loop is CASSVGVVSGNTIYF. Written as DNA, the CDR3 is TGTGCCAGCAGCGTAGGAGTAGTCTCTGGAAACACCATATATTTT.

This chain joins TRBV4-2 and TRBJ2-3; D is perhaps TRBD2 (7 bases). V shed 1 base and J shed 2 bases, with 10 bases lying between them. CDR1 and CDR2 (germline): LGHNA, YNFKEQ. This CDR3 is 15 amino acids long. The DNA for the CDR3 is TGTGCCAGCAGCCAAGTCGCGGGGGCCACAGATACGCAGTATTTT. Its protein product is CASSQVAGATDTQYF.

The chain carries TRBV6-1 and TRBJ2-1; 12 bases are shared with TRBD2. With V trimmed by 0 bases and J by 4 bases, 10 bases remained unmatched. This CDR3 comprises 19 residues. The germline CDR1 and CDR2 sequences are MNHNS and SASEGT. The CDR3: CASSEAASGGALRYNEQFF. For the CDR3, the DNA is TGTGCCAGCAGTGAAGCCGCTAGCGGGGGGGCACTTCGATACAATGAGCAGTTCTTC.

The chain is built from TRBV5-1 and TRBJ2-1; 11 positions agree with TRBD2. Losses at the gene ends were 1 base for V and 7 bases for J; bases not matched to a gene: 1. CDR1 is SGHRS, CDR2 YFSETQ, per germline. This CDR3 spans 14 amino acids. The CDR3 bases are TGCGCCAGCAGCTTGACTAGCGGGGGTAATGAGCAGTTCTTC. Residues: CASSLTSGGNEQFF.

The chain recombines TRBV13 with TRBJ1-4, with D maybe TRBD1 (6 bases). This CDR3 has 15 residues. The V gene's germline CDR1 is PRHDT and CDR2 FYEKMQ (reference sequence). V was pared by 2 bases and J by 7 bases, with 14 bases between. The CDR3 loop is CASSLKGDWGEKLFF. CDR3 nucleotides: TGTGCCAGCAGCTTAAAGGGGGATTGGGGTGAAAAACTGTTTTTT. Filled out from reference TRBV13 and TRBJ1-4, the complete variable domain reads AAGVIQSPRHLIKEKRETATLKCYPIPRHDTVYWYQQGPGQDPQFLISFYEKMQSDKGSIPDRFSAQQFSDYHSELNMSSLELGDSALYFCASSLKGDWGEKLFFGSGTQLSVL.

The gene calls are TRBV19 and TRBJ1-5; D remains ambiguous. CDR1 is LNHDA, CDR2 SQIVND, per germline (reference sequence). Between the trimmed V and J ends, which lost 6 bases and 6 bases, there was a span of 18 bases. This CDR3 has 15 residues. CDR3 sequence reads: CASRARELLVQPQHF. In nucleotides, the CDR3 is TGTGCCAGTAGGGCCCGGGAACTATTAGTTCAGCCCCAGCATTTT.

The rearrangement joins TRBV2 to TRBJ2-7; TRBD1 might be the D (5 bases). This CDR3 comprises 14 residues. V lost 6 bases and J lost 5, with 17 bases in between. Germline CDR1 is SNHLY and CDR2 is FYNNEI. The CDR3: CASSGRQGQHEQYF. CDR3 DNA: TGTGCCAGCAGCGGACGGCAGGGTCAGCACGAGCAGTACTTC.

The CDR3, as DNA: TGTGCCAGCAGTTTTACGGGACAGGCGAATCAGCCCCAGCATTTT. It specifies CASSFTGQANQPQHF. The genes are TRBV27 and TRBJ1-5; 8 nucleotides align to TRBD1. Germline V gene sequence: CDR1 MNHEY, CDR2 SMNVEV (reference sequence). The CDR3 totals 15 residues. The trim removed 3 bases at V and 4 bases at J, leaving 5 bases unmatched.

This rearrangement joins TRBV28 to TRBJ1-2, with 9 bases fitting TRBD1. The germline CDR1 and CDR2 sequences are MDHEN and SYDVKM. With V trimmed by 1 base and J by 5 bases, 8 bases remained unmatched. The CDR3 consists of 16 residues. The CDR3 nucleotides are TGTGCCAGCAGTTTATTACAGGGGGCCCCCTTGTATGGCTACACCTTC. It is translated as CASSLLQGAPLYGYTF.

The rearrangement links TRBV7-2 to TRBJ2-1, with D perhaps TRBD2 (5 bases). V dropped 1 base and J dropped 9 bases, with 13 bases sitting between them. This CDR3 is built from 14 residues. Germline V gene data show CDR1 as SGHTA and CDR2 as FQGNSA. This chain's CDR3 is CASSLGLASGEQFF. Written as DNA, the CDR3 is TGTGCCAGCAGCTTAGGGCTAGCTTCGGGTGAGCAGTTCTTC. The full variable domain, completed using reference TRBV7-2 and TRBJ2-1, is GAGVSQSPSNKVTEKGKDVELRCDPISGHTALYWYRQSLGQGLEFLIYFQGNSAPDKSGLPSDRFSAERTGGSVSTLTIQRTQQEDSAVYLCASSLGLASGEQFFGPGTRLTVL.

The J gene is TRBJ2-5, the V gene TRBV2, with 7 bases matching TRBD1. The V segment lost 3 bases and the J segment 0 bases; nucleotides outside the gene matches: 4. In germline, CDR1 is SNHLY, CDR2 FYNNEI. The CDR3 runs 15 residues. CDR3 protein: CASSELDRHQETQYF. The CDR3 DNA sequence: TGTGCCAGCAGTGAGTTGGACAGGCACCAAGAGACCCAGTACTTC.

As for this clone: Other DNA sequences in this specimen translate into the identical CDR3. V is TRBV3-1 (or the pseudogene TRBV3-2) and J is TRBJ1-6; D gene uncertain. The CDR3 length is 13 residues. Trimming shortened V by 1 base and J by 8 bases, and 6 bases separated the two germline ends. Germline CDR1 LGHDT, CDR2 YNNKEL (reference sequence). The CDR3 DNA reads TGTGCCAGCAGCCAAGGGAGGGATTCACCCCTCCACTTT. Encoded protein: CASSQGRDSPLHF.

The chain employs TRBV7-2 and TRBJ1-1, with unresolved D. The CDR3 has 12 amino acids. CDR1 SGHTA and CDR2 FQGNSA come from the germline V gene. Trimming cost V 5 bases and J 7 bases, with 11 bases left between them. DNA of the CDR3: TGTGCCAGCAGCCTCTTCGAGGGTGAAGCTTTCTTT. Its translation: CASSLFEGEAFF.

The CDR3 here is CASSLGTTGDYGYTF. CDR3 in DNA: TGCGCCAGCAGCTTGGGAACGACAGGGGACTATGGCTACACCTTC. The rearrangement joins TRBV5-1 to TRBJ1-2; 8 bases align to TRBD1. Germline CDR1 is SGHRS and CDR2 is YFSETQ. The CDR3 has 15 amino acids. Losses at the gene ends were 0 bases for V and 3 bases for J; bases not matched to a gene: 4.